This T cell receptor (beta chain) comes out of a study of shared clonotypes between healthy human individuals. Naive-designated CD8 cells lacked CD45RO, were positively enriched for CCR7, and omitted terminally differentiated effector memory CD45RA+ cells. Study results and limitations: Lower generation probabilities were found for non-shared clonotypes than for those shared by all four donors.

Method: immunoSEQ multiplex PCR; TCRdb's copy keeps in-frame clones and lacks some. In the table there are around 1,900,000 clones, 90% to 95% of which are singletons. Points on this clone: Its specificity is not known.

The sequenced sample was naive CD8+ T cells from PBMCs. The sequence came from a man between 18 and 29 years old in good health. Some clones in this sample may be carry-over from other donors' samples.

For the CDR3, the DNA is TGTGCCAGCAGCTTTGGGAGCCTCAATGAGCAGTTCTTC. As protein: CASSFGSLNEQFF. The chain uses TRBV7-9 and TRBJ2-1, with a weak D call TRBD2 (5 bases). The CDR3 spans 13 residues. The germline V gene encodes CDR1 SEHNR and CDR2 FQNEAQ (reference sequence). The V gene lost 3 bases and the J gene lost 6 bases, with 9 bases spanning the gap.